This TCR beta chain was sequenced during a study of blood T cells in healthy people across ages. Primers used in a second PCR of roughly 6 to 12 cycles were a sample-barcoded 5' primer and a J-beta primer mix. In TCRdb, the 5' RACE reads were re-called with MiXCR into one record per CDR3 protein. The sample has roughly 1.6 million distinct CDR3 sequences; around 35% are singletons. A note on this clonotype: Its antigen remains unidentified.

Study-level findings and limits: Donor CMV status was unknown, possibly confounding expanded clonotype changes.

Deletions cut 1 base from V and 4 bases from J, with 14 bases between. The CDR3 has 15 residues. The V gene's germline CDR1 is SGHRS and CDR2 YFSETQ. The V gene is TRBV5-1, the J gene TRBJ2-5; D is tentatively TRBD1 or TRBD2 (6 bases each). The sample consisted of blood. The TCR originated in a woman younger than 45 in good health. CDR3 in amino acids: CASSLSGAMRETQYF. DNA of the CDR3: TGCGCCAGCAGCTTGTCGGGGGCCATGAGAGAGACCCAGTACTTC.